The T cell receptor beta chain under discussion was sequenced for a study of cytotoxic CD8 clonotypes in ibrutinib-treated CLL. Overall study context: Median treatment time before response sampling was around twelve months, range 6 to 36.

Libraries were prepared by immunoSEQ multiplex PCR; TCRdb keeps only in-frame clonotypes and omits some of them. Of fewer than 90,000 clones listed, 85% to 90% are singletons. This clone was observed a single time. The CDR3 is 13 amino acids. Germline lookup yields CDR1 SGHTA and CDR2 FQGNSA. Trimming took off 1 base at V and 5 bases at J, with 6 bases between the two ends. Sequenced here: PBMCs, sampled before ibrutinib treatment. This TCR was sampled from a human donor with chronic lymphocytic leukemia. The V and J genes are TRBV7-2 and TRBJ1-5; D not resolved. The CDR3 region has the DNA TGTGCCAGCAGCTTAGGGTTCGATCAGCCCCAGCATTTT. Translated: CASSLGFDQPQHF.